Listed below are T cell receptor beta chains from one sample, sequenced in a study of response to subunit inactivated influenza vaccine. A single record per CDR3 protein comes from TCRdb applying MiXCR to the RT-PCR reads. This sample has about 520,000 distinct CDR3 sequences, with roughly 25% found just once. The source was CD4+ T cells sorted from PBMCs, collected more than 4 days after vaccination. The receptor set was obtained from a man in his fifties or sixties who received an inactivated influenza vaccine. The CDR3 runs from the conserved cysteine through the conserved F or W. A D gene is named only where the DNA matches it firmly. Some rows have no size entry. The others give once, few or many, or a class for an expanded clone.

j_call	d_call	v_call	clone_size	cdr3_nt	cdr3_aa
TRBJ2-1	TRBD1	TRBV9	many	TGTGCCAGCAGCCCGAGGACAGGAGTTTCCTACAATGAGCAGTTCTTC	CASSPRTGVSYNEQFF
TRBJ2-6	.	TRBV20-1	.	TGCAGTGCTAGGATGCGCAGATCTGGGGCCAACGTCCTGACTTTC	CSARMRRSGANVLTF
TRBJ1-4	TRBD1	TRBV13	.	TGTGCCAGCAGGCCAACGCAGACAGGGGATGAAAAACTGTTTTTT	CASRPTQTGDEKLFF
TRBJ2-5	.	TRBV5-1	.	TGCGCCAGTCGACAGGACTCAGGGGAGACCCAGTACTTC	CASRQDSGETQYF
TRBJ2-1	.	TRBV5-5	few	TGTGCCAGCAGCTTCCCCCAACAGGGTTCCTACAATGAGCAGTTCTTC	CASSFPQQGSYNEQFF
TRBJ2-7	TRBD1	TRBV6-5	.	TGTGCCAGCAGTTTCGGGACAGTCGGAGGGCAGTACTTC	CASSFGTVGGQYF
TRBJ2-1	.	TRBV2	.	TGTGCCAGCAGATACTACGGGACAAGGGATGAGCAGTTCTTC	CASRYYGTRDEQFF
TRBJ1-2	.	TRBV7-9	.	TGTGCCAGCAGCCAAAAGACCTTGAACTATGGCTACACCTTC	CASSQKTLNYGYTF
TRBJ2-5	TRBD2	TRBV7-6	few	TGTGCCAGCAGCTTAATCTCGGTGGCGGGAGGGTCGGAGACCCAGTACTTC	CASSLISVAGGSETQYF
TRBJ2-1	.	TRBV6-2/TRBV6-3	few	TGTGCCAGCAGTTACCCAGGGGGGATTTATGAGCAGTTCTTC	CASSYPGGIYEQFF
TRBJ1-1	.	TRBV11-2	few	TGTGCCAGCAGCTTAGATTCTCGACCCGGTGAAGCTTTCTTT	CASSLDSRPGEAFF
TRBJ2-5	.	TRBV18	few	TGTGCCAGCTCACCTTTCCTAGCGCGCCAAGAGACCCAGTACTTC	CASSPFLARQETQYF
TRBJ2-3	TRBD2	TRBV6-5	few	TGTGCCAGCAGTTACTCTAGCGGGAGTACAGATACGCAGTATTTT	CASSYSSGSTDTQYF
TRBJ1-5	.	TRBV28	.	TGTGCCAGCACCCTTGGACAGATTTATAGCAATCAGCCCCAGCATTTT	CASTLGQIYSNQPQHF
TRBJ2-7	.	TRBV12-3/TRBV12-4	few	TGTGCCAGCAAAGGACAGATCTCCGACTACGAGCAGTACTTC	CASKGQISDYEQYF
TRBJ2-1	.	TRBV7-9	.	TGTGCCAGCAGCTTGCCCCGGAATGAGCAGTTCTTC	CASSLPRNEQFF
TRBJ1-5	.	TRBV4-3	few	TGCGCCAGCAGCCAAGAACGGGGAGGAGGACAGCCCCAGCATTTT	CASSQERGGGQPQHF
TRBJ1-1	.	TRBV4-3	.	TGCGCCAGCAGCCAAGACAAGACCCACACTGAAGCTTTCTTT	CASSQDKTHTEAFF
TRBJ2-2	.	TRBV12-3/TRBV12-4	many	TGTGCCAGCAGTCACCGGGACTCGGCTTCCGGGGAGCTGTTTTTT	CASSHRDSASGELFF
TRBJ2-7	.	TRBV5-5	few	TGTGCCAGCAGCTTGGCCCCGACAGGACCCTCCTACGAGCAGTACTTC	CASSLAPTGPSYEQYF
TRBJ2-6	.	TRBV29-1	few	TGCAGCGTCGGGGGGACATCCGCTGGGGCCAACGTCCTGACTTTC	CSVGGTSAGANVLTF
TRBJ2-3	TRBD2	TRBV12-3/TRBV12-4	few	TGTGCCAGCAGCTGGACTAGCGGGGCAGATACGCAGTATTTT	CASSWTSGADTQYF
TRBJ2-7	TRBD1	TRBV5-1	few	TGCGCCAGCAGCTCTACCGGGACAGCATCATCCTCCTACGAGCAGTACTTC	CASSSTGTASSSYEQYF
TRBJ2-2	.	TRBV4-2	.	TGTGCCAGCAGCCCCGGGACCCTTGACGGGGAGCTGTTTTTT	CASSPGTLDGELFF
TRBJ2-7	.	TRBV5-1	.	TGCGCCAGCAGCGAAGGGACACGTATCTACGAGCAGTACTTC	CASSEGTRIYEQYF
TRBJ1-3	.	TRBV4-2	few	TGTGCCAGCAGCCAAGGAATCCCCTCCTCTGGAAACACCATATATTTT	CASSQGIPSSGNTIYF
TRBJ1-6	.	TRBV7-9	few	TGTGCCAGCAGCTCCCCCGGAGGAGGGTCGTTCAATTCACCCCTCCACTTT	CASSSPGGGSFNSPLHF
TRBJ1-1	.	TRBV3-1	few	TGTGCCAGCAGCCCCGCGACGAACACTGAAGCTTTCTTT	CASSPATNTEAFF
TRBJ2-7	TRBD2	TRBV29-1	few	TGCAGCGTTGGGTCTAGCGGGAGTAGAGGCGAGCAGTACTTC	CSVGSSGSRGEQYF
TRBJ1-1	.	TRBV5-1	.	TGCGCCAGCAGCTTGGCCGGTTTGTCGGTGGCTTTCTTT	CASSLAGLSVAFF
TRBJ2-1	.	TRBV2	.	TGTGCCAGCCAGCCAGGGAACCCCTACAATGAGCAGTTCTTC	CASQPGNPYNEQFF
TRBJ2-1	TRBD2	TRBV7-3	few	TGTGCCAGCAGCCCCCTCCGCGGGGGGGATGAGCAGTTCTTC	CASSPLRGGDEQFF
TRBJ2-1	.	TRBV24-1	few	TGTGCCACCAGCGGACAGTGGTTTAACAATGAGCAGTTCTTC	CATSGQWFNNEQFF
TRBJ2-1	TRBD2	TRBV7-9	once	TGTGCCAGCAGAATACGGTCTAGCGGGACGTTCTTC	CASRIRSSGTFF
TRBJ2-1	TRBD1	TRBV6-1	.	TGTGCCAGCAGTACCTTAGGGACAGGAGGCAATGAGCAGTTCTTC	CASSTLGTGGNEQFF
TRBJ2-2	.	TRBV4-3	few	TGCGCCAGCAGCCCAGCGAGCGGAGCCTTCTTGAACACCGGGGAGCTGTTTTTT	CASSPASGAFLNTGELFF
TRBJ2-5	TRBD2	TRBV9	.	TGTGCCAGCAGCGTAGCACTAGCGGTAGAGACCCAGTACTTC	CASSVALAVETQYF
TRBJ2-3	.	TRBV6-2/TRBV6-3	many	TGTGCCAGCAGTTACTTGGTAGCCGTCTCCCCGACGCAGTATTTT	CASSYLVAVSPTQYF
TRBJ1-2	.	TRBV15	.	TGTGCCACCAGCAGCGGCAGGGTTAACTATGGCTACACCTTC	CATSSGRVNYGYTF
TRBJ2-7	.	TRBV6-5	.	TGTGCCAGCAGTTACTCGTTCCCGGGGGCCGAGCAGTACTTC	CASSYSFPGAEQYF